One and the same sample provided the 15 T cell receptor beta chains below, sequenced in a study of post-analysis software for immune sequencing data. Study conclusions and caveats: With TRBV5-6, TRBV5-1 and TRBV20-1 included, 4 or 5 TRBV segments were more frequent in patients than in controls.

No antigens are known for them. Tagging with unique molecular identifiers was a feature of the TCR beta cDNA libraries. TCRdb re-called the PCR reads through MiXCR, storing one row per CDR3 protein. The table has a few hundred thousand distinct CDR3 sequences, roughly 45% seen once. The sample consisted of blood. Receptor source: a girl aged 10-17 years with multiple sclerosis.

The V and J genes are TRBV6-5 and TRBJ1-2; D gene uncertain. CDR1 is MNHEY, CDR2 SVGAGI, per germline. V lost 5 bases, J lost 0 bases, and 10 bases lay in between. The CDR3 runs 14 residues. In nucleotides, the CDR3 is TGTGCCAGCAGTCGGACGGCGGCTAACTATGGCTACACCTTC. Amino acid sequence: CASSRTAANYGYTF.

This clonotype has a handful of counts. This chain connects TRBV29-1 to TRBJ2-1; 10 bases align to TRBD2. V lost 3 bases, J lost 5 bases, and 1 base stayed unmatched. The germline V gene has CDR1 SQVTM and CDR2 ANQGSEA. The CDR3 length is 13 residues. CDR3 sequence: CSVDTSGDNEQFF. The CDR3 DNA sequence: TGCAGCGTTGATACTAGCGGGGACAATGAGCAGTTCTTC.

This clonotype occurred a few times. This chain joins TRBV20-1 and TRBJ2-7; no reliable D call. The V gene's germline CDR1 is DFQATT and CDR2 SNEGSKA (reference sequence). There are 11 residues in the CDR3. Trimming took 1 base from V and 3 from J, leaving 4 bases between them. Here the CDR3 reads CSARVDYEQYF. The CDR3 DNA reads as TGCAGTGCTAGAGTGGACTACGAGCAGTACTTC.

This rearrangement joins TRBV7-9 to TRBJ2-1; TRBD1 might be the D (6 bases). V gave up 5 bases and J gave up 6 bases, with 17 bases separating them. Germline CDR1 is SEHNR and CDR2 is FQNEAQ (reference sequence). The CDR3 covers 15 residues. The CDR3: CASSHLLGGPNEQFF. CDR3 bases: TGTGCCAGCAGCCACCTACTAGGGGGTCCCAATGAGCAGTTCTTC.

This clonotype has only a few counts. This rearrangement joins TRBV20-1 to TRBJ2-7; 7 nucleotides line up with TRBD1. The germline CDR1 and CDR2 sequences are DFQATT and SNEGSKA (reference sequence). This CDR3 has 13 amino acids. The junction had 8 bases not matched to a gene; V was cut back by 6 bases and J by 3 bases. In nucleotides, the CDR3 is TGCAGTGCCGCGAGGGGGACAGTCTACGAGCAGTACTTC. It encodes CSAARGTVYEQYF.

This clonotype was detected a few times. CDR3 coding DNA: TGTGCTAGTGGCCTGTTCCTCGTGGAGGGCAGGAGGGAGACCCAGTACTTC. As protein: CASGLFLVEGRRETQYF. This chain uses TRBV12-5 with TRBJ2-5, with D perhaps matching TRBD2 (6 bases). CDR1 is LGHNT, CDR2 FRNRAP, per germline. This CDR3 contains 17 residues. With 6 bases removed from V and 5 bases from J, the gap between germline ends came to 25 bases.

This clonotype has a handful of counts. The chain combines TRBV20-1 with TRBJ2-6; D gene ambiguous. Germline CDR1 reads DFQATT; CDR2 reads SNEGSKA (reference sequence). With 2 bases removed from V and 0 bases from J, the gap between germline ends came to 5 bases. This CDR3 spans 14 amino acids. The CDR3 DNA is TGCAGTGCTAGACAAACCTCTGGGGCCAACGTCCTGACTTTC. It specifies CSARQTSGANVLTF.

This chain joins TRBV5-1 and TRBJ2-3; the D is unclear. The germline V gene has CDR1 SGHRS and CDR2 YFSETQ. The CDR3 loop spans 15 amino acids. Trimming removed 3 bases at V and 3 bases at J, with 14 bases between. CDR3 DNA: TGCGCCAGCAGCTACCCGTTGCAGAAAACAGATACGCAGTATTTT. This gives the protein CASSYPLQKTDTQYF.

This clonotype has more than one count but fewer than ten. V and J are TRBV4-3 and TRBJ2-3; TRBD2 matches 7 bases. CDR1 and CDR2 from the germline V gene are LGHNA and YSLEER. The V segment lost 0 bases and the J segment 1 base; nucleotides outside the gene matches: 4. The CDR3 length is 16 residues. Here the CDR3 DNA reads TGCGCCAGCAGCCAAGATGCGGGAGCAGGCACAGATACGCAGTATTTT. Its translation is CASSQDAGAGTDTQYF.

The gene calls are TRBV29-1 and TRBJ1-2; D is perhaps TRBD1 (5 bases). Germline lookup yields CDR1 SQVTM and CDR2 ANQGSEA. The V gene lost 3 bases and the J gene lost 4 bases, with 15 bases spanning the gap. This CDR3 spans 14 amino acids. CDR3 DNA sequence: TGCAGCGTTGATCACGGGGCGCGGGGCTATGGCTACACCTTC. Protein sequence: CSVDHGARGYGYTF.

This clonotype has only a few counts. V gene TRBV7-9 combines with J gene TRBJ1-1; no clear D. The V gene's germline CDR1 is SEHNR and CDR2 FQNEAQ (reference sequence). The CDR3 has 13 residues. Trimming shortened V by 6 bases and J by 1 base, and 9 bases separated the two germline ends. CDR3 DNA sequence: TGTGCCAGCAGACTCCGACAGAACACTGAAGCTTTCTTT. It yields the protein CASRLRQNTEAFF.

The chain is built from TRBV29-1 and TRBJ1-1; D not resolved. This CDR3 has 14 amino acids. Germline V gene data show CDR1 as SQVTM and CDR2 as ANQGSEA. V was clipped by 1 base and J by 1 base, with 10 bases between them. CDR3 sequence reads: CSVEGRVSNTEAFF. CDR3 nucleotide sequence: TGCAGCGTTGAAGGGAGGGTCTCGAACACTGAAGCTTTCTTT.

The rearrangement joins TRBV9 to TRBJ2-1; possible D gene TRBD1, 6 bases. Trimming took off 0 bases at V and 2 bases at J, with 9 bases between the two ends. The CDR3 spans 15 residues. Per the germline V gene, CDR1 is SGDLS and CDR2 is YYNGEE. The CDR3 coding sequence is TGTGCCAGCAGCGTAGGGACAGCGACCTACAATGAGCAGTTCTTC. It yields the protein CASSVGTATYNEQFF.

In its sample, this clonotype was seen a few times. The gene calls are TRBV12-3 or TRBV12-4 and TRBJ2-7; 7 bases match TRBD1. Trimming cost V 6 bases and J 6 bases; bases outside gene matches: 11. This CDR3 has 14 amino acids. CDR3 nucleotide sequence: TGTGCCAGCAGCCCAACAGGGGTGGGCTTCGAGCAGTACTTC. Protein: CASSPTGVGFEQYF.

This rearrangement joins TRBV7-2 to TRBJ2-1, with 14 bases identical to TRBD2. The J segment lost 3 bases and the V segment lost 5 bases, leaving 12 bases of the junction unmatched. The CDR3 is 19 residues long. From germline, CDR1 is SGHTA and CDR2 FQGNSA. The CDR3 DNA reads TGTGCCAGCAGCACCCGGGGACTAGCGGGAGTGAGTATCTACAATGAGCAGTTCTTC. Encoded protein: CASSTRGLAGVSIYNEQFF.